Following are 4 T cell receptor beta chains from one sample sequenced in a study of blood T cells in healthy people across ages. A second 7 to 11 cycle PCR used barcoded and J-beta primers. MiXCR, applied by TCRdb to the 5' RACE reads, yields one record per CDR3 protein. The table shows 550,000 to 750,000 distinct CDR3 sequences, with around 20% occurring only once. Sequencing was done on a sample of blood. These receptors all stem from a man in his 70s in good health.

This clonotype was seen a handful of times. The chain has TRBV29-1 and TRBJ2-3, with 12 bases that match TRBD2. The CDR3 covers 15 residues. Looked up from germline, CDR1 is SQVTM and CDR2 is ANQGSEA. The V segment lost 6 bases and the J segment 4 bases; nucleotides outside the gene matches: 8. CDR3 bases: TGCAGCGTCCAGACTAGCGGGAGTGTCTCAGATACGCAGTATTTT. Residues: CSVQTSGSVSDTQYF.

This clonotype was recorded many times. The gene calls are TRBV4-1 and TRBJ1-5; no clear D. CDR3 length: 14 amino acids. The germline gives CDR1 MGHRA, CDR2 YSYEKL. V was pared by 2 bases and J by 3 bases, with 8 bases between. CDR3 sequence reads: CASSQNGYNQPQHF. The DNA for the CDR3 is TGCGCCAGCAGCCAAAATGGCTACAATCAGCCCCAGCATTTT.

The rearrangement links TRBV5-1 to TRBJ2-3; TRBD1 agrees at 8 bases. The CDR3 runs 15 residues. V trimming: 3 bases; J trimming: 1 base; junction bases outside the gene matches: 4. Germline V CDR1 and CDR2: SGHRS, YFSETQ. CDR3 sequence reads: CASSWTGSGTDTQYF. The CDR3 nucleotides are TGCGCCAGCAGCTGGACAGGGTCGGGCACAGATACGCAGTATTTT. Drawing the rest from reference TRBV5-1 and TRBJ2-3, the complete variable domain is KAGVTQTPRYLIKTRGQQVTLSCSPISGHRSVSWYQQTPGQGLQFLFEYFSETQRNKGNFPGRFSGRQFSNSRSEMNVSTLELGDSALYLCASSWTGSGTDTQYFGPGTRLTVL.

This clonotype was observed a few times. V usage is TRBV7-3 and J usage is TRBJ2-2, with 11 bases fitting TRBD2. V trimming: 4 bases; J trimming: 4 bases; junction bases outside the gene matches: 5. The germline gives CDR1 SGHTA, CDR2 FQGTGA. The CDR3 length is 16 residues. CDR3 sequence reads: CASSSRGTSGTGELFF. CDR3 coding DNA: TGTGCCAGCAGCTCGCGGGGGACTAGCGGCACCGGGGAGCTGTTTTTT. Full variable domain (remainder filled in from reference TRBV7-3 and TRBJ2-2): GAGVSQTPSNKVTEKGKYVELRCDPISGHTALYWYRQSLGQGPEFLIYFQGTGAADDSGLPNDRFFAVRPEGSVSTLKIQRTERGDSAVYLCASSSRGTSGTGELFFGEGSRLTVL.